This TCR beta chain originates from a study of T-cell reconstitution after alpha-beta-depleted transplantation in children. General study points: From newly produced T cells came most of the T-cell counts and diversity one year after transplant. Reportedly, roughly two months post-transplant, alpha-beta T cells arose from several hundred expanded graft clones. In some patients, recipient T cells and intrathymic progenitors surviving conditioning explained high day-60 diversity.

Trimming took 4 bases from V and 2 from J; bases not matched to a gene: 4. The CDR3 runs 16 residues. Germline assignment: CDR1 SEHNR and CDR2 FQNEAQ (reference sequence). This clonotype was detected only a few times. Its cognate antigen is unknown. Preparing the TCRbeta library involved the use of unique molecular identifiers. MiXCR, applied by TCRdb to the PCR reads, yields one record per CDR3 protein. This sample has 81,000 or so distinct CDR3 sequences, with less than 20% found just once. The source material was PBMCs, mostly from graft donor cells, sampled 180 days after TCRalphabeta/CD19-depleted stem cell transplant. The chain uses TRBV7-9 and TRBJ1-3; 11 bases match TRBD1. The receptor's source is a male patient aged 2 to 10 who had a stem cell transplant for acute lymphoblastic leukemia, so the T cells may come from the graft donor. Here the CDR3 reads CASSSGQGVPGNTIYF. The CDR3 region has the DNA TGTGCCAGCAGCTCGGGACAGGGGGTCCCTGGAAACACCATATATTTT.